This T cell receptor beta chain was sequenced during a study of T cell responses to AZD1222 COVID-19 vaccine. The method was immunoSEQ multiplex PCR; TCRdb's version includes in-frame clones alone and lacks a portion of them. The sample has 20,000 or so clones, about nine tenths seen once; the top ten hold 8.7%. V lost 2 bases to trimming and J lost 8 bases; unmatched junction nucleotides: 2. The CDR3 contains 14 residues. The germline CDR1 and CDR2 sequences are SGHRS and YFSETQ. The chain has TRBV5-1 and TRBJ1-6; 9 bases are a match to TRBD1. The clonotype was recovered from an adult who received the AZD1222 COVID-19 vaccine. Sequenced here: peripheral blood, sampled 28 days after the second AZD1222 dose. The CDR3 loop is CASSLQGADSPLHF. The CDR3 DNA reads as TGCGCCAGCAGCTTACAGGGGGCTGATTCACCCCTCCACTTT. The full variable domain, its missing parts supplied by reference TRBV5-1 and TRBJ1-6, is KAGVTQTPRYLIKTRGQQVTLSCSPISGHRSVSWYQQTPGQGLQFLFEYFSETQRNKGNFPGRFSGRQFSNSRSEMNVSTLELGDSALYLCASSLQGADSPLHFGNGTRLTVT.